Below are 24 T cell receptor beta chains sequenced from a single sample in a study of T cell responses to AZD1222 COVID-19 vaccine. The data were produced by immunoSEQ multiplex PCR, yet TCRdb's version contains in-frame clones alone and is incomplete. The sample has about 44,000 clones; 65% to 85% are singletons. Here the sequenced sample was peripheral blood, taken on day 0 of AZD1222 vaccination. Receptor source: an adult in good health.

This sequence joins TRBV30 and TRBJ1-6; D gene uncertain. This CDR3 is 13 amino acids long. Per the germline V gene, CDR1 is GTSNPN and CDR2 is SVGIG (reference sequence). Deletions cut 0 bases from V and 7 bases from J, with 7 bases between. In DNA form, the CDR3 reads TGTGCCTGGAGTGTAGACACCAATTCACCCCTCCACTTT. It encodes CAWSVDTNSPLHF.

V and J are TRBV12-3 or TRBV12-4 and TRBJ2-7, with 10 positions matching TRBD1. The V gene end was trimmed by 5 bases and the J gene end by 6 bases; junction bases not matched to a gene: 4. The CDR3 has 13 residues. The CDR3 DNA is TGTGCCAGCAGTCCCGACAGGGGGCTCGAGCAGTACTTC. Amino acids: CASSPDRGLEQYF.

This clone was observed once. This chain uses TRBV28 with TRBJ2-1; D possibly corresponds to TRBD2 (7 bases). V was cut by 6 bases and J by 8 bases, with 8 bases left in between. The CDR3 is made up of 11 amino acids. Germline CDR1 MDHEN, CDR2 SYDVKM. CDR3 bases: TGTGCCAGCAGAGGGGGGGATGAGCAGTTCTTC. Its translation is CASRGGDEQFF.

The chain has TRBV4-3 and TRBJ2-1, with D perhaps TRBD2 (5 bases). V lost 0 bases and J lost 4, with 16 bases in between. This CDR3 region has 17 residues. Germline-derived CDR1 and CDR2 are LGHNA and YSLEER. The CDR3 bases are TGCGCCAGCAGCCAAGATTCGGACTCGCTTCTATACAATGAGCAGTTCTTC. Translated, it gives CASSQDSDSLLYNEQFF.

The chain has TRBV4-3 and TRBJ1-5, with D tentatively TRBD1 (6 bases). This CDR3 comprises 13 residues. The germline V and J ends were trimmed by 4 bases and 5 bases, with 9 bases remaining between them. Germline CDR1 reads LGHNA; CDR2 reads YSLEER. CDR3 sequence reads: CASSRNRDQPQHF. CDR3 coding DNA: TGCGCCAGCAGCCGGAACAGGGATCAGCCCCAGCATTTT.

The chain couples TRBV6-1 to TRBJ1-5; D is undetermined. Trimming removed 3 bases from V and 4 bases from J, with 7 bases in between. The CDR3 is 13 residues long. CDR1 and CDR2 from the germline V gene are MNHNS and SASEGT. The CDR3 reads CASSESGNQPQHF. In nucleotides, the CDR3 is TGTGCCAGCAGTGAGTCGGGAAATCAGCCCCAGCATTTT.

The chain carries TRBV28 and TRBJ1-4; D uncertain. Per the germline V gene, CDR1 is MDHEN and CDR2 is SYDVKM. V was clipped by 6 bases and J by 0 bases, with 17 bases between them. The CDR3 is made up of 17 amino acids. DNA of the CDR3: TGTGCCAGCAGCCACCGGGCAGCGAGGGCAACTAATGAAAAACTGTTTTTT. Encoded protein: CASSHRAARATNEKLFF.

This clone ranks as medium-sized. The chain has TRBV28 and TRBJ1-2; D perhaps matches TRBD1 (6 bases). The CDR3 spans 13 residues. Germline CDR1 reads MDHEN; CDR2 reads SYDVKM. The germline V and J ends were trimmed by 4 bases and 4 bases, with 10 bases remaining between them. The CDR3 DNA reads TGTGCCAGCAGTTCAGGGGATTCCTATGGCTACACCTTC. Its protein product is CASSSGDSYGYTF.

The chain uses TRBV6-5 and TRBJ1-1, with D perhaps matching TRBD1 (5 bases). The ends were cut back, 2 bases at V and 1 base at J, with 14 bases in the middle. The CDR3 has 16 amino acids. CDR1 MNHEY and CDR2 SVGAGI come from the germline V gene. CDR3 DNA sequence: TGTGCCAGCAGTTACGCGCCGGGACGGACGAACACTGAAGCTTTCTTT. This translates into CASSYAPGRTNTEAFF.

This rearrangement joins TRBV7-3 to TRBJ2-3; D tentatively reads TRBD1 or TRBD2 (6 bases each). V was trimmed by 4 bases and J by 5 bases, leaving 10 bases between them. CDR1 SGHTA and CDR2 FQGTGA come from the germline V gene. CDR3 length: 13 amino acids. For the CDR3, the DNA is TGTGCCAGCAGCTCGAGGGGGGAAGATACGCAGTATTTT. Translating gives CASSSRGEDTQYF.

V gene TRBV11-2 combines with J gene TRBJ2-7, with 9 bases identical to TRBD1. CDR3 length equals 14 residues. Germline trimming cut 7 bases from V and 5 bases from J; bases unmatched to any gene: 9. Germline loops: CDR1 SGHAT, CDR2 FQNNGV. Here the CDR3 reads CASTNSRQGDEQYF. Written as DNA, the CDR3 is TGTGCCAGCACCAACTCCCGACAGGGGGACGAGCAGTACTTC.

J is TRBJ2-7 and V is TRBV5-1; D is unclear. This CDR3 contains 14 residues. Between the trimmed V and J ends, which lost 0 bases and 5 bases, there was a span of 12 bases. The germline V gene has CDR1 SGHRS and CDR2 YFSETQ. CDR3 region: CASSLGQGGDEQYF. Here the CDR3 DNA reads TGCGCCAGCAGCTTGGGACAAGGTGGCGACGAGCAGTACTTC.

The J gene is TRBJ1-3, the V gene TRBV30; D unclear. The CDR3 consists of 13 residues. CDR1 is GTSNPN and CDR2 is SVGIG in the germline V gene (reference sequence). Trimming stripped 3 bases from V and 2 bases from J, with 8 bases between. The CDR3 nucleotides read TGTGCCTGGAGCTGGATTGCTGGAAACACCATATATTTT. It is translated as CAWSWIAGNTIYF. Full variable domain (outside the CDR3, taken from reference TRBV30 and TRBJ1-3): SQTIHQWPATLVQPVGSPLSLECTVEGTSNPNLYWYRQAAGRGLQLLFYSVGIGQISSEVPQNLSASRPQDRQFILSSKKLLLSDSGFYLCAWSWIAGNTIYFGEGSWLTVV.

The chain uses TRBV7-9 and TRBJ1-4; no clear D. The CDR3 covers 14 residues. Trimming cost V 3 bases and J 7 bases, with 12 bases left between them. Germline CDR1 is SEHNR and CDR2 is FQNEAQ (reference sequence). Written as DNA, the CDR3 is TGTGCCAGCAGCTTTTCTGGGTCGGGTGAAAAACTGTTTTTT. Its protein product is CASSFSGSGEKLFF.

The genes are TRBV29-1 and TRBJ2-1; the match to TRBD2 covers 8 bases. The trim removed 7 bases at V and 7 bases at J, leaving 15 bases unmatched. Germline CDR1 SQVTM, CDR2 ANQGSEA. The CDR3 spans 15 residues. In DNA form, the CDR3 reads TGCAGCGCCGAAGTAGGAGCGGGAGTAGTGAATGAGCAGTTCTTC. Its translation is CSAEVGAGVVNEQFF.

The gene calls are TRBV28 and TRBJ1-1; D is unresolved. CDR3 length: 12 residues. Germline V gene data show CDR1 as MDHEN and CDR2 as SYDVKM. V lost 7 bases to trimming and J lost 4 bases, with 10 bases between them. The CDR3 region has the DNA TGTGCCAGCACCACTCGGCCCACTGAAGCTTTCTTT. This translates into CASTTRPTEAFF.

This rearrangement joins TRBV10-3 to TRBJ2-7, with TRBD2 matching 9 bases. CDR1 ENHRY and CDR2 SYGVKD come from the germline V gene. The length of the CDR3 is 14 residues. Trimming took 0 bases from V and 4 from J; bases not matched to a gene: 1. The CDR3 DNA is TGTGCCATCAGTGAGTCTAGCGGGAGTTACGAGCAGTACTTC. Amino acids: CAISESSGSYEQYF.

The chain employs TRBV5-5 and TRBJ1-3; unclear D gene. Trimming took off 4 bases at V and 1 base at J, with 9 bases between the two ends. The germline gives CDR1 SGHKS, CDR2 YYEKEE (reference sequence). The CDR3 has 14 residues. CDR3 protein: CASSQRASGNTIYF. CDR3 coding DNA: TGTGCCAGCAGCCAACGCGCGTCTGGAAACACCATATATTTT.

The chain recombines TRBV11-2 with TRBJ1-1; D uncertain. Germline V gene sequence: CDR1 SGHAT, CDR2 FQNNGV. This CDR3 is built from 15 residues. V lost 2 bases, J lost 2 bases, and 12 bases lay in between. CDR3 coding DNA: TGTGCCAGCAGCTTAAACCCAACCCGAAACACTGAAGCTTTCTTT. Residues: CASSLNPTRNTEAFF.

The V call is TRBV6-5, the J call TRBJ1-6; D uncertain. The length of the CDR3 is 14 residues. Germline V lookup: CDR1 MNHEY, CDR2 SVGAGI. V was shortened by 11 bases and J by 9 bases, with 20 bases between the two germline ends. The CDR3 coding sequence is TGTGCCGCAACGGCTCCCCACGGCGGTTCACCCCTCCACTTT. Its translation: CAATAPHGGSPLHF.

The chain carries TRBV30 and TRBJ2-7; maybe TRBD1 (7 bases). Germline V gene sequence: CDR1 GTSNPN, CDR2 SVGIG (reference sequence). The CDR3 totals 12 residues. The ends were cut back, 8 bases at V and 1 base at J, with 12 bases in the middle. The CDR3: CAGGTDSYEQYF. As DNA, the CDR3 is TGTGCCGGAGGGACAGATTCCTACGAGCAGTACTTC.

The CDR3 sequence is CASSSDGSSYNSPLHF. CDR3 sequence (DNA): TGCGCCAGCAGCTCTGACGGGAGCTCCTATAATTCACCCCTCCACTTT. This chain joins TRBV5-1 and TRBJ1-6; no clear D. The ends were cut back, 3 bases at V and 0 bases at J, with 10 bases in the middle. The CDR3 is made up of 16 amino acids. Germline values: CDR1 SGHRS, CDR2 YFSETQ.

V is TRBV3-1 (or the pseudogene TRBV3-2) and J is TRBJ2-7; the match to TRBD2 covers 9 bases. The CDR3 is 15 residues long. Per the germline V gene, CDR1 is LGHDT and CDR2 is YNNKEL (reference sequence). The V segment lost 1 base and the J segment 2 bases; nucleotides outside the gene matches: 3. The CDR3 DNA sequence: TGTGCCAGCAGCCAAGGGCTAGCGGGAACCTACGAGCAGTACTTC. This gives the protein CASSQGLAGTYEQYF.

The chain recombines TRBV27 with TRBJ1-6; 7 bases are a match to TRBD1. V lost 2 bases to trimming and J lost 10 bases; unmatched junction nucleotides: 8. Per the germline V gene, CDR1 is MNHEY and CDR2 is SMNVEV (reference sequence). The CDR3 covers 15 residues. CDR3 nucleotides: TGTGCCAGCAGTTTAAACAGGGGTTTAGCCTCACCCCTCCACTTT. It codes for CASSLNRGLASPLHF.